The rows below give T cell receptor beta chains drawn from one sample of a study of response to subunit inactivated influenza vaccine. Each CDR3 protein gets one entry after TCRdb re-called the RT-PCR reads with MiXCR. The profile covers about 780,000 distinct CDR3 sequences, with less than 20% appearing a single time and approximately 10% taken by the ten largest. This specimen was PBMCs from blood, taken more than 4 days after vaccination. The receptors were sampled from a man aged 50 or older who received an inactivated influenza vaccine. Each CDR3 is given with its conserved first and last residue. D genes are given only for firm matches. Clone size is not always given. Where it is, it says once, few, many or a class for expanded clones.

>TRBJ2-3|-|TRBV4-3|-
TGCGCCAGCAGCCCCCAGGGGACACCGACTTCAGATACGCAGTATTTT
CASSPQGTPTSDTQYF
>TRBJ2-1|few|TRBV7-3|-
TGTGCCAGCAGCCCCCTTGGCTACTACAATGAGCAGTTCTTC
CASSPLGYYNEQFF
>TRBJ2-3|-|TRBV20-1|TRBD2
TGCAGTGCTAGACTCAACCGGGGACTAGCGAGCACAGATACGCAGTATTTT
CSARLNRGLASTDTQYF
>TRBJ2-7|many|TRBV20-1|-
TGCAGTGCTAGAGATCCGTCGGGCCGTAGTTTCGAGCAGTACTTC
CSARDPSGRSFEQYF
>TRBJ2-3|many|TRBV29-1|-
TGCAGCGTTGAAATCCTCTATACCAAAGGAAGAGATACGCAGTATTTT
CSVEILYTKGRDTQYF
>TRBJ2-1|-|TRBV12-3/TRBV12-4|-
TGTGCCAGCAGTTCCTCCAGGAGGTACAATGAGCAGTTCTTC
CASSSSRRYNEQFF
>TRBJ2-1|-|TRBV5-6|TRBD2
TGTGCCAGCAGCTTTTTCGCTAGCGGGAGGAATGAGCAGTTCTTC
CASSFFASGRNEQFF
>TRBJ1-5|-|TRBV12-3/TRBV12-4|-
TGTGCCAGCAGTTTAATGGTCAATAGCATTCAGCCCCAGCATTTT
CASSLMVNSIQPQHF
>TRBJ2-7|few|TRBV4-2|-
TGTGCCAGCAGCCAAGAGGGCCAGCACACCTCCTACGAGCAGTACTTC
CASSQEGQHTSYEQYF
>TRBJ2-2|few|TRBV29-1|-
TGCAGCGTTGATTCCCAGGGGGGCACCGGGGAGCTGTTTTTT
CSVDSQGGTGELFF
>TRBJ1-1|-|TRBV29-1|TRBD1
TGCAGCGTTGCCGTGGGACAGCCCGGCGCTGAAGCTTTCTTT
CSVAVGQPGAEAFF
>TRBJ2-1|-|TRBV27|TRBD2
TGTGCCAGCGGCACGCTAGCGGGAAGGGGTGAGCAGTTCTTC
CASGTLAGRGEQFF
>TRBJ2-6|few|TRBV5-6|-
TGTGCCAGCAGCTCACCCTTAGCGTACTCTGGGGCCAACGTCCTGACTTTC
CASSSPLAYSGANVLTF
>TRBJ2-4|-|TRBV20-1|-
TGCAGTGCTAGGGTCTCGGGGACCAAAAACATTCAGTACTTC
CSARVSGTKNIQYF
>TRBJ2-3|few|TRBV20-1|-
TGCAGTGCTAGGGCGGGTCTATTGATGGATACGCAGTATTTT
CSARAGLLMDTQYF
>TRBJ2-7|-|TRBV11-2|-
TGTGCCAGCAGCCCAAGAATAGGAGGGACCTTCGGGTACGAGCAGTACTTC
CASSPRIGGTFGYEQYF
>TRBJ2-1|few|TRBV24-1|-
TGTGCCACCAGTTTAACTGGGAGCTCCTACAATGAGCAGTTCTTC
CATSLTGSSYNEQFF
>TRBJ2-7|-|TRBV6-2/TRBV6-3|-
TGTGCCAGCAGGACCGCCGGGGGAGAGCAGTACTTC
CASRTAGGEQYF
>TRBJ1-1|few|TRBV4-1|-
TGCGCCAGCAGCCAATCGTTCGGCAACCAGGCTGAAGCTTTCTTT
CASSQSFGNQAEAFF
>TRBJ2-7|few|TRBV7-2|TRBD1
TGTGCCAGCAGCTTATCGGACAGGGGCTACGAGCAGTACTTC
CASSLSDRGYEQYF
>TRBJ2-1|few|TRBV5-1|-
TGCGCCAGCAGCTTGTTGGCGGAGCCATACAATGAGCAGTTCTTC
CASSLLAEPYNEQFF
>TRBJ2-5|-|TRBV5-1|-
TGCGCCAGCGGAGCGACTCCGGGGGCTTATGAGACCCAGTACTTC
CASGATPGAYETQYF
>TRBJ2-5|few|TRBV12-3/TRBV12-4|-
TGTGCCAGCAGTTTATTTGGGTCCTGGTACCAAGAGACCCAGTACTTC
CASSLFGSWYQETQYF
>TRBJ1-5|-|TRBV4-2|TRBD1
TGTGCCAGCAGCCAAGAAGACAGGGTGAGCAATCAGCCCCAGCATTTT
CASSQEDRVSNQPQHF
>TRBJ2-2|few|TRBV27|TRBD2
TGTGCCAGCAGCCCAGGAGGTGGGACTAGCGCCGGGGAGCTGTTTTTT
CASSPGGGTSAGELFF